The 14 T cell receptor beta chains below come from one sample, sequenced in a study of type 1 regulatory T cells. TCRdb re-derived calls from the reads in MiXCR, one entry per CDR3 protein. The sample consists of roughly 40,000 distinct CDR3 sequences, 12% of them appearing once. For these receptors, no antigen is known. Sequencing used cultured non-Tr1 T cells, either the whole culture or a sorted T cell fraction (not recorded which). These receptors came from a human donor in good health.

This clonotype was found a few times. This rearrangement joins TRBV18 to TRBJ2-5, with D uncertain. CDR1 is KGHSH, CDR2 LQKENI, per germline. The CDR3 is 12 amino acids. Trimming removed 2 bases at V and 3 bases at J, with 4 bases between. CDR3: CASSPSKETQYF. Written as DNA, the CDR3 is TGTGCCAGCTCACCATCTAAAGAGACCCAGTACTTC.

This clonotype was recorded many times. V gene TRBV6-2 or TRBV6-3 combines with J gene TRBJ2-1, with 8 bases fitting TRBD2. Germline CDR1 is MNHEY and CDR2 is SVGEGT. The J segment lost 0 bases and the V segment lost 5 bases, leaving 9 bases of the junction unmatched. The CDR3 is 17 residues long. Written as DNA, the CDR3 is TGTGCCAGCAGTAGGAACCCTAGCGGGTACTCCTACAATGAGCAGTTCTTC. The encoded protein is CASSRNPSGYSYNEQFF.

This clonotype was detected a few times. The V call is TRBV6-1, the J call TRBJ1-1; perhaps TRBD1 as D (6 bases). With 5 bases removed from V and 0 bases from J, the gap between germline ends came to 28 bases. The CDR3 has 20 amino acids. Germline CDR1 and CDR2: MNHNS and SASEGT. The CDR3 DNA reads TGTGCCAGCAGTTACCCCCCACTGGACAGAGAAGCAGGTTTGAACACTGAAGCTTTCTTT. It specifies CASSYPPLDREAGLNTEAFF.

This clonotype was seen at least ten times. CDR3 nucleotides: TGCGCCAGCAGCTTGGATGGGAATCCGAACACTGAAGCTTTCTTT. It translates to CASSLDGNPNTEAFF. V is TRBV5-1 and J is TRBJ1-1; D unclear. Trimming removed 0 bases from V and 1 base from J, with 10 bases in between. The CDR3 has 15 residues. The germline V gene has CDR1 SGHRS and CDR2 YFSETQ.

On this clonotype: A junction boundary mismatches the germline segment, possibly from a read error. The genes are TRBV15 and TRBJ1-4; maybe TRBD1 (6 bases). This CDR3 is 16 amino acids long. Per the germline V gene, CDR1 is LNHNV and CDR2 is YYDKDF (reference sequence). The DNA of the CDR3 is TGTGCCGCCAGCAGAGATGGGGGGGCCGCCAATGAAAAACTGTTTTTT. This translates into CAASRDGGAANEKLFF.

In its sample, this clonotype was seen a few times. V is TRBV7-8 and J is TRBJ2-7, with 9 positions matching TRBD2. The CDR3 has 14 residues. V gave up 5 bases and J gave up 5 bases; unmatched junction bases: 7. Germline CDR1 is SGHVS and CDR2 is FQNEAQ. The CDR3 bases are TGTGCCAGCAGCGCGGGAGGGCAGTATCACGAGCAGTACTTC. It translates to CASSAGGQYHEQYF.

The sample holds a few counts of this clonotype. CDR3 amino acids: CASSIGGGTAEAFF. The DNA of the CDR3 is TGTGCCAGTAGTATCGGGGGAGGGACAGCCGAAGCTTTCTTT. The rearrangement joins TRBV19 to TRBJ1-1; TRBD1 agrees at 7 bases. From germline, CDR1 is LNHDA and CDR2 SQIVND (reference sequence). This CDR3 has 14 residues. With V trimmed by 3 bases and J by 8 bases, 9 bases remained unmatched.

The CDR3 sequence is CASSLRTGGLSDTQYF. The DNA for the CDR3 is TGTGCCAGCAGCTTGAGGACAGGGGGCCTGTCAGATACGCAGTATTTT. The chain recombines TRBV5-4 with TRBJ2-3, with TRBD1 matching over 11 bases. CDR3 length equals 16 residues. V dropped 1 base and J dropped 4; count of bases not matched to a gene: 5. Germline V gene data show CDR1 as SGHNT and CDR2 as YYREEE (reference sequence).

This clonotype was picked up a small number of times. The gene calls are TRBV5-1 and TRBJ2-1; 11 positions match TRBD2. Germline lookup yields CDR1 SGHRS and CDR2 YFSETQ. Germline trimming cut 4 bases from V and 7 bases from J; bases unmatched to any gene: 10. The CDR3 has 16 residues. CDR3 loop: CASSTLAGGPLNEQFF. Written as DNA, the CDR3 is TGCGCCAGCAGCACCTTAGCGGGAGGGCCGTTGAATGAGCAGTTCTTC.

Only a few counts were recorded for this clonotype. The chain joins TRBV20-1 to TRBJ2-5; D may be TRBD2 (6 bases). The CDR3 totals 13 residues. Germline V gene data show CDR1 as DFQATT and CDR2 as SNEGSKA (reference sequence). The germline V and J ends were trimmed by 8 bases and 5 bases, with 18 bases remaining between them. CDR3 coding DNA: TGCAGTCCGAGTAACGGGAGACGGGAGACCCAGTACTTC. This gives the protein CSPSNGRRETQYF.

This clonotype has more than one count but fewer than ten. The chain's CDR3 is CASNSQAGADTQYF. The CDR3 nucleotides are TGTGCCAGCAATTCCCAAGCGGGAGCAGATACGCAGTATTTT. The chain uses TRBV6-2 or TRBV6-3 and TRBJ2-3, with TRBD2 matching over 8 bases. Trimming cost V 7 bases and J 4 bases; bases outside gene matches: 7. CDR3 length: 14 amino acids. CDR1 MNHEY and CDR2 SVGEGT come from the germline V gene.

This clonotype was picked up one time. This sequence joins TRBV5-1 and TRBJ2-1, with D possibly TRBD2 on 6 matching bases. V lost 1 base and J lost 6, with 14 bases in between. Germline CDR1 and CDR2: SGHRS and YFSETQ. CDR3 length: 15 residues. The CDR3 DNA follows: TGCGCCAGCAGCTTGAGTCCGGCGGGGTCCAATGAGCAGTTCTTC. The encoded protein is CASSLSPAGSNEQFF.

The gene calls are TRBV2 and TRBJ2-2; no clear D gene. The length of the CDR3 is 14 residues. Germline V lookup: CDR1 SNHLY, CDR2 FYNNEI. The V gene lost 2 bases and the J gene lost 2 bases, with 6 bases spanning the gap. The CDR3 DNA is TGTGCCAGCAGTGAAATTCGCAACACCGGGGAGCTGTTTTTT. It codes for CASSEIRNTGELFF. The variable domain in full, completed from reference TRBV2 and TRBJ2-2, reads EPEVTQTPSHQVTQMGQEVILRCVPISNHLYFYWYRQILGQKVEFLVSFYNNEISEKSEIFDDQFSVERPDGSNFTLKIRSTKLEDSAMYFCASSEIRNTGELFFGEGSRLTVL.

This clonotype was observed a handful of times. The CDR3 region is CASSLDRGRTDTQYF. As DNA, the CDR3 is TGTGCCAGCAGCTTAGACAGGGGACGCACAGATACGCAGTATTTT. V is TRBV7-2 and J is TRBJ2-3; TRBD1 agrees at 7 bases. V dropped 1 base and J dropped 1; count of bases not matched to a gene: 2. Looked up from germline, CDR1 is SGHTA and CDR2 is FQGNSA. The CDR3 is 15 amino acids.